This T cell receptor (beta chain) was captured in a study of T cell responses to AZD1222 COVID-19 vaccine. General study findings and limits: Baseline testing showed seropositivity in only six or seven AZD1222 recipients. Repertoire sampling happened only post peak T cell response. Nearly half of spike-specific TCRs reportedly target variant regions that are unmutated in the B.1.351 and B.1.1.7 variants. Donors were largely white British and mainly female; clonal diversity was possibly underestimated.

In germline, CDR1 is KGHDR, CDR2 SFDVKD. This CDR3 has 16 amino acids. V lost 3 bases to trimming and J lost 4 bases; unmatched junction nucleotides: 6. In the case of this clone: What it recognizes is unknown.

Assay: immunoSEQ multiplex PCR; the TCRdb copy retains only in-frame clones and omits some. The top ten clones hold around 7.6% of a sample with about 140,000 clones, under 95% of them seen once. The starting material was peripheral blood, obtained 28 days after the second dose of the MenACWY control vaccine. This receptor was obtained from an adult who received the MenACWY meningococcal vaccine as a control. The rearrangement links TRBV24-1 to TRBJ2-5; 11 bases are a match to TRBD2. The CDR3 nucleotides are TGTGCCACCAGTGATCCACTAGCGGGGGTTTCAGAGACCCAGTACTTC. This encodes CATSDPLAGVSETQYF.